This T cell receptor beta chain emerged from a study of blood T cell repertoires in COVID-19. Study-wide background: Sites across the United States, Italy and Spain contributed samples from acute and convalescent COVID-19. T cells, B-cell-depleted T cells, or PBMCs provided the cDNA or gDNA that served as material.

Per the original data handling: Estimates of nucleated cell counts were drawn from the amplification of reference gene primers. Sequencing was performed with immunoSEQ multiplex PCR; in TCRdb, only in-frame clones are kept and a portion is missing. V and J calls and clone size are given by that table; D and trimming were obtained from the DNA. The sample has about 150,000 clones; more than 75% are singletons. The CDR3 covers 18 residues. Germline V gene data show CDR1 as MGHRA and CDR2 as YSYEKL. With V trimmed by 0 bases and J by 6 bases, 13 bases remained unmatched. This TCR came from a man aged 60 to 75 with acute or convalescent COVID-19. This chain connects TRBV4-1 to TRBJ2-7; 11 bases match TRBD2. The sample taken for sequencing was peripheral blood. CDR3 nucleotide sequence: TGCGCCAGCAGCCAAGAAGGGCCCGGACTAGCGGGCTTCCGCGAGCAGTACTTC. It specifies CASSQEGPGLAGFREQYF.